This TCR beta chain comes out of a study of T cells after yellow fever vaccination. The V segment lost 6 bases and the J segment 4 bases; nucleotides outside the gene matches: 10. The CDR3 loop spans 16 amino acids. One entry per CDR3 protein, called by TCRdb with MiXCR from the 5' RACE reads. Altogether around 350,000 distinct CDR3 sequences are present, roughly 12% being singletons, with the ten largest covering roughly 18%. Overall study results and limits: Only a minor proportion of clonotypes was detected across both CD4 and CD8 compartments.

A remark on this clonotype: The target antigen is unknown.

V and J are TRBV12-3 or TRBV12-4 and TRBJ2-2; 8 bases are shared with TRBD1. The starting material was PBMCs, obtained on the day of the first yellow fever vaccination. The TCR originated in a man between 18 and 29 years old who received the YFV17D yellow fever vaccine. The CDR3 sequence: CASRSSGQVRTGELFF. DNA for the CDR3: TGTGCCAGCAGGTCCTCGGGACAGGTGCGCACCGGGGAGCTGTTTTTT.